Listed below are T cell receptor beta chains from one sample, sequenced in a study of T cells after posttransplantation cyclophosphamide. Generated by immunoSEQ multiplex PCR, the TCRdb table keeps only in-frame clones and is missing some. The sample holds tens of thousands of clones, around 73% seen once. The sequencing sample was made of memory CD4+ T cells sorted from PBMCs. Source of these receptors: a woman in her fifties or sixties in good health, CMV-negative, and a related stem cell transplant donor. CDR3s include the opening cysteine and the closing phenylalanine or tryptophan. D genes are given only for firm matches. Part of the rows lack a size; the others show once, few, many or a class for expanded clones.

V gene: TRBV28; clone size: .; J gene: TRBJ2-4; D gene: .; CDR3 protein: CASTSSDRANIQYF; CDR3 DNA: TGTGCCAGCACCTCATCGGACAGAGCAAACATTCAGTACTTC
V gene: TRBV7-9; clone size: .; J gene: TRBJ2-1; D gene: .; CDR3 protein: CASSSIAALNYNEQFF; CDR3 DNA: TGTGCCAGCAGCTCCATTGCAGCGCTAAACTACAATGAGCAGTTCTTC
V gene: TRBV7-8; clone size: few; J gene: TRBJ2-1; D gene: TRBD2; CDR3 protein: CASSRPILSSGGNNEQFF; CDR3 DNA: TGTGCCAGCAGCCGTCCTATACTATCTAGCGGGGGAAACAATGAGCAGTTCTTC
V gene: TRBV19; clone size: .; J gene: TRBJ1-6; D gene: .; CDR3 protein: CASRGSYNSPLHF; CDR3 DNA: TGTGCCAGTAGGGGCAGCTATAATTCACCCCTCCACTTT
V gene: TRBV9; clone size: .; J gene: TRBJ2-2; D gene: .; CDR3 protein: CASSVGVAYRGGELFF; CDR3 DNA: TGTGCCAGCAGCGTAGGGGTAGCATATAGGGGCGGGGAGCTGTTTTTT
V gene: TRBV5-1; clone size: .; J gene: TRBJ2-6; D gene: TRBD2; CDR3 protein: CASSYDTGGRAGANVLTF; CDR3 DNA: TGCGCCAGCAGCTACGACACGGGAGGGAGGGCTGGGGCCAACGTCCTGACTTTC
V gene: TRBV15; clone size: .; J gene: TRBJ2-1; D gene: .; CDR3 protein: CATSGGVSREQFF; CDR3 DNA: TGTGCCACCAGCGGAGGCGTGTCCCGGGAGCAGTTCTTC
V gene: TRBV9; clone size: .; J gene: TRBJ2-1; D gene: .; CDR3 protein: CASSVAQYNEQFF; CDR3 DNA: TGTGCCAGCAGCGTAGCCCAATACAATGAGCAGTTCTTC
V gene: TRBV28; clone size: .; J gene: TRBJ1-1; D gene: TRBD1; CDR3 protein: CASSSHPGQGNTEAFF; CDR3 DNA: TGTGCCAGCAGTTCCCACCCGGGACAGGGAAACACTGAAGCTTTCTTT
V gene: TRBV6-5; clone size: .; J gene: TRBJ2-7; D gene: .; CDR3 protein: CASSYAAYNEQYF; CDR3 DNA: TGTGCCAGCAGTTACGCGGCGTATAACGAGCAGTACTTC
V gene: TRBV5-1; clone size: .; J gene: TRBJ1-2; D gene: .; CDR3 protein: CASSLTANYGYTF; CDR3 DNA: TGCGCCAGCAGCCTGACAGCTAACTATGGCTACACCTTC
V gene: TRBV5-6; clone size: .; J gene: TRBJ1-2; D gene: .; CDR3 protein: CASSLKGDYGYTF; CDR3 DNA: TGTGCCAGCAGCTTAAAGGGAGACTATGGCTACACCTTC
V gene: TRBV11-1; clone size: .; J gene: TRBJ2-2; D gene: .; CDR3 protein: CASRYSHGELFF; CDR3 DNA: TGTGCCAGCAGGTACTCTCACGGGGAGCTGTTTTTT
V gene: TRBV30; clone size: few; J gene: TRBJ2-7; D gene: TRBD2; CDR3 protein: CAWSPTTSGGAREQYF; CDR3 DNA: TGTGCCTGGAGTCCGACCACTAGCGGGGGGGCTCGCGAGCAGTACTTC
V gene: TRBV5-5; clone size: .; J gene: TRBJ2-3; D gene: .; CDR3 protein: CASSDHRVPDTQYF; CDR3 DNA: TGTGCCAGCAGCGATCACAGGGTCCCAGATACGCAGTATTTT
V gene: TRBV5-1; clone size: few; J gene: TRBJ1-2; D gene: TRBD1; CDR3 protein: CASSLGGGETGYTF; CDR3 DNA: TGCGCCAGCAGCTTAGGAGGGGGCGAGACTGGCTACACCTTC
V gene: TRBV28; clone size: few; J gene: TRBJ1-4; D gene: TRBD1; CDR3 protein: CASSDRGRDEKLFF; CDR3 DNA: TGTGCCAGCAGTGACAGGGGGCGGGATGAAAAACTGTTTTTT
V gene: TRBV28; clone size: .; J gene: TRBJ1-2; D gene: TRBD1; CDR3 protein: CASRDRGGRGGYGYTF; CDR3 DNA: TGTGCCAGCAGGGATCGAGGGGGCCGTGGGGGCTATGGCTACACCTTC
V gene: TRBV7-2; clone size: .; J gene: TRBJ2-5; D gene: TRBD1; CDR3 protein: CTSSLLGQQETQYF; CDR3 DNA: TGTACCAGCAGCTTATTGGGACAGCAAGAGACCCAGTACTTC
V gene: TRBV7-9; clone size: .; J gene: TRBJ2-5; D gene: .; CDR3 protein: CASSPKTREGETQYF; CDR3 DNA: TGTGCCAGCAGCCCTAAGACAAGAGAAGGAGAGACCCAGTACTTC
V gene: TRBV7-8; clone size: .; J gene: TRBJ2-3; D gene: .; CDR3 protein: CASSLVAFTDTQYF; CDR3 DNA: TGTGCCAGCAGCTTAGTAGCTTTCACAGATACGCAGTATTTT
V gene: TRBV27; clone size: .; J gene: TRBJ2-7; D gene: .; CDR3 protein: CASSSLGLETAPYEQYF; CDR3 DNA: TGTGCCAGCAGTTCACTCGGGTTGGAGACCGCCCCCTACGAGCAGTACTTC
V gene: TRBV6-1; clone size: .; J gene: TRBJ1-5; D gene: .; CDR3 protein: CASNNGRSNQPQHF; CDR3 DNA: TGTGCCAGCAACAACGGCAGGAGCAATCAGCCCCAGCATTTT
V gene: TRBV29-1; clone size: .; J gene: TRBJ2-7; D gene: .; CDR3 protein: CSAAFSSYEQYF; CDR3 DNA: TGCAGCGCCGCGTTCTCGAGCTACGAGCAGTACTTC
V gene: TRBV18; clone size: .; J gene: TRBJ2-1; D gene: TRBD2; CDR3 protein: CASSYRGLAPYNEQFF; CDR3 DNA: TGTGCCAGCTCGTACAGGGGACTAGCGCCTTACAATGAGCAGTTCTTC
V gene: TRBV4-3; clone size: .; J gene: TRBJ1-1; D gene: .; CDR3 protein: CASSQVGVRSTEAFF; CDR3 DNA: TGCGCCAGCAGCCAAGTAGGGGTAAGGAGCACTGAAGCTTTCTTT
V gene: TRBV10-3; clone size: .; J gene: TRBJ1-2; D gene: TRBD1; CDR3 protein: CAISRQGVDGYTF; CDR3 DNA: TGTGCCATCAGCCGACAGGGTGTGGATGGCTACACCTTC
V gene: TRBV7-2; clone size: .; J gene: TRBJ2-5; D gene: .; CDR3 protein: CANSLAEAPPQETQYF; CDR3 DNA: TGTGCCAACAGCTTAGCTGAGGCACCGCCTCAAGAGACCCAGTACTTC